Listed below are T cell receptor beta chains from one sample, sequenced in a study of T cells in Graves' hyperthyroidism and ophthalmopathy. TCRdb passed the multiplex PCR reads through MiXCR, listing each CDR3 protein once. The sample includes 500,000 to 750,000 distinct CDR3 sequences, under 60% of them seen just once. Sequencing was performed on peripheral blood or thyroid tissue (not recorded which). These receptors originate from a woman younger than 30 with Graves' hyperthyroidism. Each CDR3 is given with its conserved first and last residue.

CASSQDSSGADAFF,TRBV4-1,TRBJ1-1,14
CASGRDRDTDTQYF,TRBV12-3/TRBV12-4,NA,14
CASSYSTGVYEQYF,TRBV6-6,TRBJ2-7,14
CACRDNLYEQYF,TRBV30,TRBJ2-7,12
CASSIVRATERSGNTIYF,TRBV19,TRBJ1-3,18
CSVRAGRVLGYTF,TRBV29-1,TRBJ1-2,13
CSARDPGGYSYEQYF,TRBV20-1,TRBJ2-7,15
CASHGAGANVLTF,TRBV6-6,TRBJ2-6,13
CSVLTGTGDQPQHF,TRBV29-1,TRBJ1-5,14
CTSQGNQPQHF,TRBV29-1,TRBJ1-5,11
CASSEGSFYEQYF,TRBV6-1,TRBJ2-7,13
CASKGDVETQYF,TRBV25-1,TRBJ2-5,12
CASSRDATNEKLFF,TRBV7-2,TRBJ1-4,14
CSARGRDYGYTF,TRBV20-1,TRBJ1-2,12
CATSARWATGELFF,TRBV24-1,TRBJ2-2,14
CASSLILNTEAFF,TRBV19,TRBJ1-1,13
CASSEAPANTEAFF,TRBV9,TRBJ1-1,14
CASSLTLGEVFF,TRBV11-2,TRBJ2-2,12
CASTRLGGNTEAFF,TRBV4-2,TRBJ1-1,14
CASSLGLAGIYEQFF,TRBV5-1,TRBJ2-1,15
CATSDFGTANSPLHF,TRBV24-1,TRBJ1-6,15
CASSAAGTGLSNQPQHF,TRBV2,TRBJ1-5,17
CASSSDGSTEAFF,TRBV7-3,TRBJ1-1,13
CSVEPRFGPTGVRDTEAFF,TRBV29-1,TRBJ1-1,19
CSAAPRQGALGYTF,TRBV20-1,TRBJ1-2,14
CASSPWQTVQETQYF,TRBV5-4,TRBJ2-5,15
CASSQPGQSYGYTF,TRBV4-1,TRBJ1-2,14
CASTSGQGAETQYF,TRBV7-9,TRBJ2-5,14
CASSVFFRPLPENTIYF,TRBV9,TRBJ1-3,17